This T cell receptor beta chain was sequenced in a study of CD8 T cells in ankylosing spondylitis. Germline values: CDR1 SGHDN, CDR2 FVKESK. V was shortened by 6 bases and J by 0 bases, with 7 bases between the two germline ends. The CDR3 covers 13 residues. TCRdb redid the calling of the 5' RACE reads with MiXCR, one entry per CDR3 protein. The profile shows under 300,000 distinct CDR3 sequences, about 10% of them singletons. This clonotype appeared many times. The chain joins TRBV14 to TRBJ2-3, with no clear D. This receptor was identified in a male donor with ankylosing spondylitis or in good health (not recorded which). Sequencing was carried out using blood, either unsorted or a sorted T cell fraction (not recorded which). The CDR3 DNA reads TGTGCCAGCAGTGGCTTTAGCACAGATACGCAGTATTTT. The encoded protein is CASSGFSTDTQYF.